One sample yielded the 3 T cell receptor beta chains listed below, sequenced in a study of beta chain features in type 1 diabetes listed by TCRdb under 2018. Overall results and qualifications from the work: In all four CD4+ subsets, TCRB CDR3 length was moderately but significantly shorter in type 1 diabetes patients.

Their antigens remain unidentified. The method was the immunoSEQ multiplex PCR assay. The High Capacity cDNA Reverse Transcription Kit was used to reverse transcribe all of the isolated RNA, meaning that expressed TCRB transcripts were what got sequenced. TCRdb stores this immuneACCESS table with in-frame sequences only. Part of the clones is absent; in the studies checked, under half of the shortfall reflects unresolved V genes, and no reason is known for the rest. Here the sample has 150,000 or so clones; 6.5% to 10% occur a single time. Approximately 0.54% of the sample lies in the top ten. Sequencing input: central memory CD4+ T cells from blood. Receptor source: a woman between 18 and 29 years old with type 1 diabetes.

This clone has only a few counts. The chain links TRBV5-4 to TRBJ2-1, with D hard to call. The CDR3 is 14 residues long. The V and J ends lost 4 bases and 0 bases respectively, with 8 bases between them. The V gene's germline CDR1 is SGHNT and CDR2 YYREEE (reference sequence). The CDR3 protein is CASSSISSYNEQFF. The CDR3 nucleotides are TGTGCCAGCAGCAGTATTAGCTCCTACAATGAGCAGTTCTTC.

The table lists this clone with a few counts. The chain is built from TRBV9 and TRBJ2-5; 9 bases map to TRBD2. Germline V CDR1 and CDR2: SGDLS, YYNGEE. The CDR3 is 19 residues long. The junction had 13 bases not matched to a gene; V was cut back by 0 bases and J by 1 base. The CDR3 spells CASSVETSGDPRLQETQYF. The CDR3 DNA reads TGTGCCAGCAGCGTAGAGACTAGCGGAGACCCACGACTCCAAGAGACCCAGTACTTC.

The chain links TRBV5-4 to TRBJ2-1, with TRBD2 identical over 10 bases. Germline-derived CDR1 and CDR2 are SGHNT and YYREEE (reference sequence). After removal of 4 bases from V and 2 bases from J, the junction contained 6 bases not matched to a gene. The CDR3 runs to 16 residues. The CDR3 DNA reads TGTGCCAGCAGCCTAGCGGGAGAAGGGCCCTACAATGAGCAGTTCTTC. It is translated as CASSLAGEGPYNEQFF.